One and the same sample provided the 32 T cell receptor beta chains below, sequenced in a study of blood T cell repertoires in COVID-19 (TCRdb year 2020). Library construction relied on the immunoSEQ multiplex PCR assay. Imported from immuneACCESS, the table was reduced by TCRdb to in-frame sequences with V and J called. These copies leave out some clones; in studies compared against another copy, an unresolved V gene accounts for under half, and the cause of the remainder is not known. Within this sample are roughly 110,000 clones, with approximately 80% of them counted one time only. 0.7% to 1% of the sample goes to the ten largest clones. The sample comprised peripheral blood. The source of these receptors is a woman in her 70s with acute or convalescent COVID-19.

The chain employs TRBV19 and TRBJ2-3; 8 bases agree with TRBD1. The ends lost 3 bases at V and 4 bases at J; junction bases unmatched: 9. The CDR3 spans 16 residues. In germline, CDR1 is LNHDA, CDR2 SQIVND (reference sequence). CDR3 DNA sequence: TGTGCCAGTAGTATTGGGACCGGACAGGGATCAGATACGCAGTATTTT. It specifies CASSIGTGQGSDTQYF.

This sequence joins TRBV11-2 and TRBJ2-7, with D perhaps matching TRBD1 (6 bases). The CDR3 contains 15 residues. Trimming pared 0 bases from V and 1 base from J, leaving 10 bases between. Germline V gives CDR1 SGHAT, CDR2 FQNNGV. The CDR3 here is CASSLEAGESYEQYF. For the CDR3, the DNA is TGTGCCAGCAGCTTAGAGGCAGGGGAATCCTACGAGCAGTACTTC.

This chain joins TRBV5-6 and TRBJ2-1; weak D call: TRBD2 (7 bases). The CDR3 contains 16 residues. Trimming took off 2 bases at V and 0 bases at J, with 12 bases between the two ends. Per the germline V gene, CDR1 is SGHDT and CDR2 is YYEEEE. The CDR3 is CASSLGGASSYNEQFF. The CDR3 bases are TGTGCCAGCAGCTTAGGGGGGGCCAGCTCCTACAATGAGCAGTTCTTC.

V is TRBV30 and J is TRBJ2-5; possible D gene TRBD2, 5 bases. Germline V CDR1 and CDR2: GTSNPN, SVGIG (reference sequence). The CDR3 loop spans 13 amino acids. Trimming cost V 2 bases and J 1 base, with 8 bases left between them. The CDR3 coding sequence is TGTGCCTGGAGTCCGGGATCCCAAGAGACCCAGTACTTC. Translation gives CAWSPGSQETQYF.

The chain joins TRBV10-3 to TRBJ1-2; D call uncertain. CDR1 is ENHRY and CDR2 is SYGVKD in the germline V gene. The CDR3 has 13 amino acids. V was pared by 1 base and J by 10 bases, with 13 bases between. Here the CDR3 DNA reads TGTGCCATCAGTGAGTTCCCGCGGCAAGACTACACCTTC. Amino acids: CAISEFPRQDYTF.

This chain connects TRBV4-1 to TRBJ1-1, with unresolved D. V was trimmed by 1 base and J by 3 bases, leaving 9 bases between them. The CDR3 loop spans 14 amino acids. Germline assignment: CDR1 MGHRA and CDR2 YSYEKL. CDR3 DNA: TGCGCCAGCAGCCAAGTAGGCCGGGACACTGAAGCTTTCTTT. This translates into CASSQVGRDTEAFF.

The gene calls are TRBV5-6 and TRBJ2-3; 7 bases line up with TRBD1. Germline assignment: CDR1 SGHDT and CDR2 YYEEEE. This CDR3 has 18 amino acids. The V and J ends lost 4 bases and 2 bases, in that order; junction bases with no gene match: 16. DNA of the CDR3: TGTGCCAGCAGCCAGACAGGGTTCCGCCTGAGCCCCACAGATACGCAGTATTTT. This gives the protein CASSQTGFRLSPTDTQYF.

In regard to this clone: This CDR3 is also generated by other DNA sequences in the sample. The J gene is TRBJ1-4, the V gene TRBV6-5; possible D gene TRBD1, 5 bases. The V end lost 5 bases, the J end lost 0 bases, and 7 bases lay between the germline ends. The germline V gene has CDR1 MNHEY and CDR2 SVGAGI. The CDR3 consists of 14 residues. The CDR3 nucleotides are TGTGCCAGCAGTCGACAGTCAACTAATGAAAAACTGTTTTTT. Amino acid sequence: CASSRQSTNEKLFF.

J is TRBJ1-3 and V is TRBV3-1 (or the pseudogene TRBV3-2), with 9 bases aligning to TRBD1. The trim removed 5 bases at V and 7 bases at J, leaving 12 bases unmatched. Germline CDR1 LGHDT, CDR2 YNNKEL (reference sequence). The CDR3 extends over 16 amino acids. The CDR3 DNA sequence: TGTGCCAGCAGCAATTCAGGGGGACAGGGACGCAACACCATATATTTT. Encoded protein: CASSNSGGQGRNTIYF.

The rearrangement links TRBV7-8 to TRBJ1-4; the D gene is possibly TRBD1 (5 bases). Germline CDR1 and CDR2: SGHVS and FQNEAQ. The CDR3 is made up of 14 amino acids. The germline V and J ends were trimmed by 5 bases and 6 bases, with 13 bases remaining between them. The CDR3 protein is CASSPRETDEKLFF. As DNA, the CDR3 is TGTGCCAGCAGCCCCAGGGAAACGGATGAAAAACTGTTTTTT. Full variable domain (remainder filled in from reference TRBV7-8 and TRBJ1-4): GAGVSQSPRYKVAKRGQDVALRCDPISGHVSLFWYQQALGQGPEFLTYFQNEAQLDKSGLPSDRFFAERPEGSVSTLKIQRTQQEDSAVYLCASSPRETDEKLFFGSGTQLSVL.

The chain is built from TRBV7-9 and TRBJ2-7, with 11 bases identical to TRBD2. CDR1 and CDR2 from the germline V gene are SEHNR and FQNEAQ (reference sequence). Unmatched junction bases numbered 0, after V lost 1 base and J lost 1 base. This CDR3 spans 15 amino acids. The CDR3 here is CASSLGTSGSYEQYF. The CDR3, as DNA: TGTGCCAGCAGCTTAGGGACTAGCGGGTCCTACGAGCAGTACTTC.

The V call is TRBV11-2, the J call TRBJ2-1; 11 positions agree with TRBD2. This CDR3 region has 15 residues. Unmatched junction bases numbered 7, after V lost 3 bases and J lost 9 bases. Germline V gives CDR1 SGHAT, CDR2 FQNNGV. CDR3 in amino acids: CASSFHSGRDVEQFF. DNA of the CDR3: TGTGCCAGCAGCTTCCATAGCGGGAGGGACGTTGAGCAGTTCTTC.

V and J are TRBV6-1 and TRBJ2-7, with 12 bases matching TRBD2. The CDR3 spans 16 residues. Unmatched junction bases numbered 9, after V lost 4 bases and J lost 5 bases. Germline V gene data show CDR1 as MNHNS and CDR2 as SASEGT. The CDR3 DNA reads TGTGCCAGCAGTGCGACTAGCGGGAGCAGAGTCGACGAGCAGTACTTC. Residues: CASSATSGSRVDEQYF.

The V call is TRBV5-1, the J call TRBJ2-3, with TRBD2 matching over 11 bases. The CDR3 is made up of 16 amino acids. From germline, CDR1 is SGHRS and CDR2 YFSETQ. Trimming took 4 bases from V and 4 from J; bases not matched to a gene: 8. CDR3 nucleotides: TGCGCCAGCAGCGTACCGACTAGCGGGGTTGCAGATACGCAGTATTTT. This sequence encodes CASSVPTSGVADTQYF. Full variable domain (rest looked up from reference TRBV5-1 and TRBJ2-3): KAGVTQTPRYLIKTRGQQVTLSCSPISGHRSVSWYQQTPGQGLQFLFEYFSETQRNKGNFPGRFSGRQFSNSRSEMNVSTLELGDSALYLCASSVPTSGVADTQYFGPGTRLTVL.

The genes are TRBV5-1 and TRBJ2-1; 7 bases agree with TRBD1. The V segment lost 7 bases and the J segment 3 bases; nucleotides outside the gene matches: 4. CDR1 is SGHRS, CDR2 YFSETQ, per germline. The CDR3 sequence is 13 residues long. CDR3 loop: CASSGTDYNEQFF. CDR3 coding DNA: TGCGCCAGCTCCGGGACAGACTACAATGAGCAGTTCTTC.

The V call is TRBV5-4, the J call TRBJ1-1, with D unclear. Germline loops: CDR1 SGHNT, CDR2 YYREEE (reference sequence). V was cut by 0 bases and J by 1 base, with 10 bases left in between. The CDR3 is 15 amino acids. In nucleotides, the CDR3 is TGTGCCAGCAGCTTGGTGCAGACAACGAACACTGAAGCTTTCTTT. This encodes CASSLVQTTNTEAFF.

J is TRBJ1-2 and V is TRBV28; the match to TRBD1 covers 9 bases. There are 14 residues in the CDR3. Losses at the gene ends were 6 bases for V and 5 bases for J; bases not matched to a gene: 7. Germline loops: CDR1 MDHEN, CDR2 SYDVKM. CDR3 protein: CASRGGQGFYGYTF. CDR3 nucleotides: TGTGCCAGCAGGGGGGGACAGGGTTTTTATGGCTACACCTTC.

The V and J genes are TRBV11-3 and TRBJ2-5, with D possibly matching TRBD1 (6 bases). Germline CDR1 SGHNT, CDR2 YENEEA. Trimming stripped 5 bases from V and 1 base from J, with 11 bases between. CDR3 length: 14 residues. This CDR3 reads CASSQGRSQETQYF. Here the CDR3 DNA reads TGTGCCAGCAGCCAGGGGCGGTCCCAAGAGACCCAGTACTTC.

The chain couples TRBV10-1 to TRBJ1-1, with 7 bases fitting TRBD1. Germline values: CDR1 WNHNN, CDR2 SYGVQD (reference sequence). This CDR3 is built from 15 residues. J lost 1 base, V lost 0 bases, and 2 bases had no gene match. CDR3 DNA sequence: TGCGCCAGCAGTGAGTCCCGACAGGGGAACACTGAAGCTTTCTTT. Its translation: CASSESRQGNTEAFF.

This clone occurred a few times. The chain recombines TRBV7-2 with TRBJ1-2; TRBD1 might be the D (5 bases). There are 14 residues in the CDR3. Between the trimmed V and J ends, which lost 7 bases and 2 bases, there was a span of 14 bases. Germline CDR1 reads SGHTA; CDR2 reads FQGNSA. CDR3 loop: CASMSNRGNYGYTF. DNA of the CDR3: TGTGCCAGCATGTCCAATCGGGGGAACTATGGCTACACCTTC. Full variable domain (missing parts from reference TRBV7-2 and TRBJ1-2): GAGVSQSPSNKVTEKGKDVELRCDPISGHTALYWYRQSLGQGLEFLIYFQGNSAPDKSGLPSDRFSAERTGGSVSTLTIQRTQQEDSAVYLCASMSNRGNYGYTFGSGTRLTVV.

Only one count was recorded for this clone. The chain uses TRBV7-9 and TRBJ2-5; 7 nucleotides line up with TRBD1. The V and J ends lost 7 bases and 5 bases, in that order; junction bases with no gene match: 7. The length of the CDR3 is 13 residues. Germline V gene lookup returns CDR1 SEHNR and CDR2 FQNEAQ (reference sequence). Here the CDR3 reads CASTTGVWETQYF. In DNA form, the CDR3 reads TGTGCCAGCACCACAGGGGTGTGGGAGACCCAGTACTTC.

This chain joins TRBV6-1 and TRBJ2-7, with 12 bases aligning to TRBD2. The CDR3 totals 17 residues. The J segment lost 6 bases and the V segment lost 4 bases, leaving 13 bases of the junction unmatched. Germline assignment: CDR1 MNHNS and CDR2 SASEGT. CDR3 residues: CASSGSLAGGPRGEQYF. The CDR3 nucleotides read TGTGCCAGCAGTGGAAGCCTAGCGGGGGGGCCGCGAGGCGAGCAGTACTTC.

The V and J genes are TRBV5-1 and TRBJ2-3; D possibly corresponds to TRBD2 (5 bases). V was shortened by 4 bases and J by 0 bases, with 9 bases between the two germline ends. This CDR3 is 14 amino acids long. The germline gives CDR1 SGHRS, CDR2 YFSETQ. CDR3 nucleotide sequence: TGCGCCAGCAGCAGGAGGACGAGCACAGATACGCAGTATTTT. Translation: CASSRRTSTDTQYF.

The genes are TRBV3-1 (or the pseudogene TRBV3-2) and TRBJ1-6, with D unresolved. The germline V gene encodes CDR1 LGHDT and CDR2 YNNKEL (reference sequence). Trimming shortened V by 0 bases and J by 0 bases, and 9 bases separated the two germline ends. The CDR3 length is 17 residues. The CDR3 coding sequence is TGTGCCAGCAGCCAAGATCTGGTGAGCTCCTATAATTCACCCCTCCACTTT. Residues: CASSQDLVSSYNSPLHF.

The chain employs TRBV19 and TRBJ1-1; D is ambiguous. Trimming cost V 4 bases and J 3 bases, with 9 bases left between them. CDR1 is LNHDA, CDR2 SQIVND, per germline (reference sequence). The CDR3 has 13 amino acids. CDR3 residues: CASSKSRDTEAFF. DNA of the CDR3: TGTGCCAGTAGTAAAAGCCGGGACACTGAAGCTTTCTTT.

The gene calls are TRBV3-1 (or the pseudogene TRBV3-2) and TRBJ2-5; D not certain. The CDR3 runs to 13 residues. The V and J ends lost 4 bases and 0 bases respectively, with 6 bases between them. Germline V gene lookup returns CDR1 LGHDT and CDR2 YNNKEL (reference sequence). CDR3 loop: CASSLRYQETQYF. CDR3 in DNA: TGTGCCAGCAGCCTCCGGTACCAAGAGACCCAGTACTTC.

The rearrangement uses TRBV12-3 or TRBV12-4 and TRBJ1-1; the D is unclear. Deletions cut 6 bases from V and 4 bases from J, with 12 bases between. The CDR3 length is 13 residues. Here the CDR3 reads CASSRNRGTEAFF. For the CDR3, the DNA is TGTGCCAGCAGCCGGAATCGGGGCACTGAAGCTTTCTTT.

The chain couples TRBV7-3 to TRBJ1-3, with 7 bases identical to TRBD1. This CDR3 comprises 14 residues. Germline CDR1 is SGHTA and CDR2 is FQGTGA. V lost 6 bases and J lost 1; bases outside the gene matches: 3. CDR3: CASSLQGSGNTIYF. The DNA of the CDR3 is TGTGCCAGCAGTTTACAGGGGTCTGGAAACACCATATATTTT.

This clone was counted a few times. Other DNA sequences in this sample translate to the same CDR3. Here the CDR3 DNA reads TGCAGCGTTGAGGGACAGGGGGCCTACGAGCAGTACTTC. It translates to CSVEGQGAYEQYF. The chain uses TRBV29-1 and TRBJ2-7, with 11 bases fitting TRBD1. Unmatched junction bases numbered 0, after V lost 3 bases and J lost 2 bases. CDR1 is SQVTM and CDR2 is ANQGSEA in the germline V gene. The CDR3 covers 13 residues.

V is TRBV6-2 or TRBV6-3 and J is TRBJ2-3; 9 nucleotides line up with TRBD1. The CDR3 length is 16 residues. Germline V lookup: CDR1 MNHEY, CDR2 SVGEGT. Losses at the gene ends were 5 bases for V and 2 bases for J; bases not matched to a gene: 8. The CDR3 DNA is TGTGCCAGCAGTCCCCCTCGGACAGGGGACACAGATACGCAGTATTTT. It encodes CASSPPRTGDTDTQYF.

The chain is built from TRBV18 and TRBJ2-3, with TRBD2 matching over 12 bases. This CDR3 has 16 amino acids. Germline V gene data show CDR1 as KGHSH and CDR2 as LQKENI. V lost 3 bases and J lost 9; bases outside the gene matches: 10. The CDR3 sequence is CASSPPASGRAYTQYF. The CDR3, as DNA: TGTGCCAGCTCACCCCCCGCTAGCGGGAGGGCCTACACGCAGTATTTT. Drawing the rest from reference TRBV18 and TRBJ2-3, the complete variable domain is NAGVMQNPRHLVRRRGQEARLRCSPMKGHSHVYWYRQLPEEGLKFMVYLQKENIIDESGMPKERFSAEFPKEGPSILRIQQVVRGDSAAYFCASSPPASGRAYTQYFGPGTRLTVL.

This chain joins TRBV7-2 and TRBJ1-5; unclear D gene. Trimming took 1 base from V and 3 from J, leaving 10 bases between them. Germline CDR1 is SGHTA and CDR2 is FQGNSA. The CDR3 has 15 amino acids. CDR3 sequence reads: CASSLGRAFNQPQHF. The CDR3 coding sequence is TGTGCCAGCAGCTTAGGGAGGGCATTCAATCAGCCCCAGCATTTT. Combining the CDR3 with reference TRBV7-2 and TRBJ1-5 gives the whole variable domain GAGVSQSPSNKVTEKGKDVELRCDPISGHTALYWYRQSLGQGLEFLIYFQGNSAPDKSGLPSDRFSAERTGGSVSTLTIQRTQQEDSAVYLCASSLGRAFNQPQHFGDGTRLSIL.